These T cell receptor beta chains were read from a single sample in a study of T-cell reconstitution after alpha-beta-depleted transplantation in children. TCRdb fed the PCR reads into MiXCR, producing one record per CDR3 protein. Of over 200,000 distinct CDR3 sequences listed, approximately 8.4% are singletons. The material sequenced was PBMCs, mostly from graft donor cells, taken 360 days after TCRalphabeta/CD19-depleted stem cell transplant. The receptors originated from a male patient between 2 and 15 years old who had a stem cell transplant for acute myeloid leukemia, so the T cells may come from the graft donor. Each CDR3 is given with its conserved first and last residue. D genes are given only for firm matches. Clone size, where shown, is once, few, many, or a class for clones that have expanded.

abundance: few; v_gene: TRBV29-1; j_gene: TRBJ2-7; d_gene: TRBD1; CDR3aa: CSVQTDRAHEQYF; CDR3nt: TGCAGCGTGCAAACCGACAGGGCGCACGAGCAGTACTTC
abundance: many; v_gene: TRBV24-1; j_gene: TRBJ2-1; d_gene: .; CDR3aa: CATSDFSGVQFF; CDR3nt: TGTGCCACCAGTGATTTTTCGGGAGTGCAGTTCTTC
abundance: .; v_gene: TRBV11-3; j_gene: TRBJ2-5; d_gene: TRBD2; CDR3aa: CASSLFSRWRGGEETQYF; CDR3nt: TGTGCCAGCAGCTTATTTTCCCGGTGGCGCGGGGGGGAGGAGACCCAGTACTTC
abundance: .; v_gene: TRBV20-1; j_gene: TRBJ2-7; d_gene: TRBD2; CDR3aa: CSATGLAGGPYEQYF; CDR3nt: TGCAGTGCAACCGGACTAGCGGGAGGACCCTACGAGCAGTACTTC
abundance: many; v_gene: TRBV27; j_gene: TRBJ2-3; d_gene: TRBD2; CDR3aa: CASSLLLAGGPGTQYF; CDR3nt: TGTGCCAGCAGTTTATTGCTAGCGGGAGGGCCAGGTACGCAGTATTTT
abundance: many; v_gene: TRBV12-3/TRBV12-4; j_gene: TRBJ2-3; d_gene: .; CDR3aa: CASSLPGASTQYF; CDR3nt: TGTGCCAGCAGCCTGCCGGGGGCCTCTACGCAGTATTTT
abundance: few; v_gene: TRBV30; j_gene: TRBJ1-2; d_gene: .; CDR3aa: CAWRVGFGGYTF; CDR3nt: TGTGCCTGGAGGGTCGGCTTTGGTGGCTACACCTTC
abundance: .; v_gene: TRBV12-3/TRBV12-4; j_gene: TRBJ1-2; d_gene: TRBD1; CDR3aa: CASSRAGQGDGYTF; CDR3nt: TGTGCCAGCAGCCGCGCGGGACAGGGAGATGGCTACACCTTC
abundance: many; v_gene: TRBV12-3/TRBV12-4; j_gene: TRBJ2-2; d_gene: .; CDR3aa: CASSLRQENTGELFF; CDR3nt: TGTGCCAGCAGTCTTAGACAGGAGAACACCGGGGAGCTGTTTTTT
abundance: many; v_gene: TRBV20-1; j_gene: TRBJ2-1; d_gene: .; CDR3aa: CSARDLPGEPHNEQFF; CDR3nt: TGCAGTGCTAGAGATCTACCGGGGGAGCCCCACAATGAGCAGTTCTTC
abundance: few; v_gene: TRBV4-1; j_gene: TRBJ2-7; d_gene: .; CDR3aa: CASSQVGLRTYEQYF; CDR3nt: TGCGCCAGCAGCCAAGTGGGCCTTCGGACCTACGAGCAGTACTTC
abundance: many; v_gene: TRBV7-2; j_gene: TRBJ2-3; d_gene: TRBD1; CDR3aa: CASSPNRGRGDTQYF; CDR3nt: TGTGCCAGCAGCCCCAACAGGGGGCGCGGAGATACGCAGTATTTT
abundance: .; v_gene: TRBV6-1; j_gene: TRBJ1-1; d_gene: .; CDR3aa: CASSDFRARGGTEAFF; CDR3nt: TGTGCCAGCAGTGACTTTAGGGCCCGGGGTGGTACTGAAGCTTTCTTT
abundance: .; v_gene: TRBV7-3; j_gene: TRBJ2-3; d_gene: TRBD1; CDR3aa: CASSLKGTGLAYF; CDR3nt: TGTGCCAGCAGCCTAAAAGGGACAGGTTTAGCGTATTTT
abundance: few; v_gene: TRBV28; j_gene: TRBJ2-7; d_gene: TRBD2; CDR3aa: CASRASGSSYEQYF; CDR3nt: TGTGCCAGCAGGGCTAGCGGGAGCTCCTACGAGCAGTACTTC
abundance: .; v_gene: TRBV12-3/TRBV12-4; j_gene: TRBJ1-3; d_gene: TRBD1; CDR3aa: CASSLTGAPNTIYF; CDR3nt: TGTGCCAGCAGTTTAACAGGGGCGCCAAACACCATATATTTT
abundance: many; v_gene: TRBV4-2; j_gene: TRBJ2-1; d_gene: .; CDR3aa: CASSPTVVYNEQFF; CDR3nt: TGTGCCAGCAGCCCGACCGTGGTCTACAATGAGCAGTTCTTC
abundance: .; v_gene: TRBV7-6; j_gene: TRBJ1-1; d_gene: TRBD1; CDR3aa: CASSPGQVGTEAFF; CDR3nt: TGTGCCAGCAGCCCGGGACAGGTGGGCACTGAAGCTTTCTTT
abundance: .; v_gene: TRBV4-3; j_gene: TRBJ2-1; d_gene: TRBD2; CDR3aa: CASSGGRRAGGPGEQFF; CDR3nt: TGCGCCAGCAGCGGGGGGAGGAGGGCGGGAGGGCCGGGAGAGCAGTTCTTC
abundance: .; v_gene: TRBV12-3/TRBV12-4; j_gene: TRBJ2-3; d_gene: TRBD2; CDR3aa: CASDSGFGVRMYF; CDR3nt: TGTGCCAGTGATAGCGGGTTTGGGGTACGCATGTATTTT